This T cell receptor beta chain came from a study of blood T cell repertoires in COVID-19. Study background: Material from acute and convalescent COVID-19 was sourced from the United States, Italy and Spain. T cells, B-cell-depleted T cells, or PBMCs supplied cDNA or gDNA.

Original handling: For nucleated cells, counts were estimated from reference gene primer amplification. Sequencing used immunoSEQ multiplex PCR; TCRdb keeps in-frame clones, though not all of them. V, J and clone size reflect that table, while D and trimming were determined from the DNA. The sample records about 200,000 clones, about 91% being singletons. This sequence originates from a man aged 25 to 40 with acute or convalescent COVID-19. Sequenced: peripheral blood.

The CDR3 DNA follows: TGTGCCAGCAATCCCACAGGGCGCGGTCAGCCCCAGCATTTT. Translated: CASNPTGRGQPQHF. The gene calls are TRBV6-5 and TRBJ1-5; possibly TRBD1 for D (6 bases). The CDR3 has 14 amino acids. The V end lost 7 bases, the J end lost 6 bases, and 16 bases lay between the germline ends. Germline lookup yields CDR1 MNHEY and CDR2 SVGAGI.